The 3 T cell receptor beta chains given below trace back to one sample, sequenced in a study of blood T cell repertoires in COVID-19 (dated by TCRdb to the early 2020s). The library was prepared using the immunoSEQ multiplex PCR assay. This is the immuneACCESS table as TCRdb keeps it, with only in-frame sequences that have V and J called. A part of the clones is gone; compared with another copy, unresolved V genes explain less than half, and the rest is unexplained. This sample has approximately 89,000 clones in its table, and over 65% of those were observed once. Jointly, the top ten make up around 50% of the sample. The sequenced sample was peripheral blood. These TCRs come from a human donor in a cohort sampled during active COVID-19.

The genes are TRBV7-9 and TRBJ2-1; 9 positions agree with TRBD1. The CDR3 has 16 amino acids. Trimming cost V 4 bases and J 6 bases; bases outside gene matches: 10. CDR1 is SEHNR, CDR2 FQNEAQ, per germline (reference sequence). CDR3 region: CASSSRGQGWFNEQFF. Written as DNA, the CDR3 is TGTGCCAGCAGCTCCCGGGGACAGGGTTGGTTCAATGAGCAGTTCTTC.

This clone was seen a handful of times. The chain combines TRBV11-1 with TRBJ2-3, with TRBD1 identical over 10 bases. This CDR3 contains 15 residues. V shed 5 bases and J 5 bases; nucleotides not matched to a gene: 7. The germline V gene has CDR1 SGHAT and CDR2 FQDESV (reference sequence). The CDR3 is CASSRRTGGQDTQYF. CDR3 DNA: TGTGCCAGCAGCAGACGGACAGGGGGGCAAGATACGCAGTATTTT.

The chain combines TRBV9 with TRBJ2-1, with 9 bases aligning to TRBD2. The CDR3 contains 16 residues. J was trimmed by 10 bases and V by 4 bases; bases with no gene match: 15. Germline CDR1 SGDLS, CDR2 YYNGEE. In DNA, the CDR3 is TGTGCCAGCAGCAGTGGGGACAGCGGGGGGACGGAGGAGCAGTTCTTC. Amino acids: CASSSGDSGGTEEQFF.